The text below deals with one TCR beta chain. The protocol was immunoSEQ multiplex PCR, while the TCRdb copy is restricted to in-frame clones and leaves out a portion. This table holds roughly 12,000 clones, roughly 70% found once. This entry belongs to a study of ipilimumab plus nivolumab after autologous stem cell transplantation. Checkpoint therapy with ipilimumab 1 mg/kg began 14 to 28 days after transplant. CDR1 SGHTA and CDR2 FQGNSA come from the germline V gene. The V gene end was trimmed by 2 bases and the J gene end by 2 bases; junction bases not matched to a gene: 4. The CDR3 length is 15 residues.

This material consisted of PBMCs, taken in a trial of ipilimumab plus nivolumab as post-transplant consolidation. The rearrangement links TRBV7-2 to TRBJ2-5; 8 nucleotides line up with TRBD2. The sequence derives from a male donor with multiple myeloma. The CDR3, as DNA: TGTGCCAGCAGCTTACGAGCGGGGGATCAAGAGACCCAGTACTTC. This encodes CASSLRAGDQETQYF.